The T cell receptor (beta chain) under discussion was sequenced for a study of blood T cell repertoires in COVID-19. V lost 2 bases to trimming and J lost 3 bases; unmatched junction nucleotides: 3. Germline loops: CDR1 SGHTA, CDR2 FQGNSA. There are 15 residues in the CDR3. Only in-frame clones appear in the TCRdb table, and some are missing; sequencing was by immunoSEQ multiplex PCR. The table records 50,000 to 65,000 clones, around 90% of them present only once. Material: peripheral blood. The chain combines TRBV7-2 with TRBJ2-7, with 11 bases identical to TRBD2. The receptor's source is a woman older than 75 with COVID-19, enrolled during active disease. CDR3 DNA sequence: TGTGCCAGCAGCTTATTAGCGGGGGGGAGCTACGAGCAGTACTTC. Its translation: CASSLLAGGSYEQYF.